This T cell receptor beta chain was found in a study of blood T cell repertoires in COVID-19. About the research overall: Samples taken during acute and convalescent COVID-19 were collected in the United States, Italy and Spain.

J lost 7 bases, V lost 4 bases, and 13 bases had no gene match. CDR1 and CDR2 (germline): ENHRY, SYGVKD. CDR3 length: 15 amino acids. Original analysis: Cell counts per sample came from amplifying reference gene primers. Some clones are missing from TCRdb's copy, which holds only in-frame ones; the method was immunoSEQ multiplex PCR. V and J calls and clone size are as listed in that table; D and trimming were resolved from the DNA. Of a few hundred thousand clones listed, around 90% are singletons. The sequenced sample was peripheral blood. The genes are TRBV10-3 and TRBJ2-7, with 7 nucleotides matching TRBD1. This receptor was identified in a human donor in a cohort sampled during active COVID-19. CDR3 in amino acids: CAISAPGQSLREQYF. CDR3 coding DNA: TGTGCCATCAGTGCCCCGGGACAGAGCCTCCGGGAGCAGTACTTC.